This T cell receptor (beta chain) stems from a study of lymphopenia after photon versus proton radiotherapy. Germline V gene lookup returns CDR1 SEHNR and CDR2 FQNEAQ (reference sequence). This CDR3 has 13 amino acids. Deletions cut 1 base from V and 12 bases from J, with 16 bases between. Repertoires were generated with immunoSEQ multiplex PCR, while TCRdb's copy carries only in-frame clones and drops some. The profile shows fewer than 70,000 clones, about 89% of them singletons. The chain uses TRBV7-9 and TRBJ2-7; the D gene is possibly TRBD1 (5 bases). The material sequenced was peripheral blood, taken from a patient treated with proton-based radiotherapy. This receptor was identified in a man older than 75 with esophageal cancer. As DNA, the CDR3 is TGTGCCAGCAGCTTAGACGATACAGGTAGTCGGTACTTC. Its protein product is CASSLDDTGSRYF. The entire variable domain, with the rest obtained from reference TRBV7-9 and TRBJ2-7, is as follows: DTGVSQNPRHKITKRGQNVTFRCDPISEHNRLYWYRQTLGQGPEFLTYFQNEAQLEKSRLLSDRFSAERPKGSFSTLEIQRTEQGDSAMYLCASSLDDTGSRYFGPGTRLTVT.